Below are 20 T cell receptor beta chains sequenced from a single sample in a study of T cells in Graves' hyperthyroidism and ophthalmopathy. Amplified TCR beta CDR3 regions derived from RNA transcripts. Using the HTBI primer set, a first-round RT-PCR was run on the TCR CDR3. TCRdb redid the calling of the multiplex PCR reads with MiXCR, one entry per CDR3 protein. This sample has around 250,000 distinct CDR3 sequences, with approximately 25% found just once. Specimen: blood. Receptor source: a woman in her thirties or forties with Graves' ophthalmopathy.

The chain joins TRBV25-1 to TRBJ1-2; possibly TRBD1 for D (6 bases). V was trimmed by 4 bases and J by 6 bases, leaving 15 bases between them. There are 14 residues in the CDR3. Germline CDR1 reads MGHDK; CDR2 reads SYGVNS. CDR3 in DNA: TGTGCCAGCAGTGGAGAAGGACAGTCAGATGGCTACACCTTC. Encoded protein: CASSGEGQSDGYTF.

Many counts were recorded for this clonotype. This chain joins TRBV19 and TRBJ1-5, with unresolved D. From germline, CDR1 is LNHDA and CDR2 SQIVND (reference sequence). The length of the CDR3 is 12 residues. V lost 10 bases to trimming and J lost 2 bases, with 9 bases between them. CDR3 residues: CATRTGNQPQHF. CDR3 DNA sequence: TGTGCCACCCGAACAGGCAATCAGCCCCAGCATTTT. Combining the CDR3 with reference TRBV19 and TRBJ1-5 gives the whole variable domain DGGITQSPKYLFRKEGQNVTLSCEQNLNHDAMYWYRQDPGQGLRLIYYSQIVNDFQKGDIAEGYSVSREKKESFPLTVTSAQKNPTAFYLCATRTGNQPQHFGDGTRLSIL.

This clonotype was observed at least ten times. This chain joins TRBV28 and TRBJ2-5; tentative D call: TRBD2 (5 bases). Trimming cost V 5 bases and J 5 bases, with 15 bases left between them. Looked up from germline, CDR1 is MDHEN and CDR2 is SYDVKM. The CDR3 contains 14 residues. Here the CDR3 DNA reads TGTGCCAGCAGTCGACCATGGGGAGTTGAGACCCAGTACTTC. Translated: CASSRPWGVETQYF.

This sequence joins TRBV28 and TRBJ2-7, with a possible D match to TRBD1 (5 bases). The germline V gene has CDR1 MDHEN and CDR2 SYDVKM. V lost 9 bases, J lost 2 bases, and 14 bases lay in between. This CDR3 spans 13 amino acids. This CDR3 is CASLAQGPYEQYF. The CDR3 DNA reads TGTGCCAGTTTAGCCCAGGGTCCCTACGAGCAGTACTTC.

This clonotype occurred many times. The chain links TRBV12-3 or TRBV12-4 to TRBJ1-2; perhaps TRBD1 as D (5 bases). Trimming removed 6 bases from V and 0 bases from J, with 8 bases in between. This CDR3 has 13 residues. This CDR3 reads CASREQANYGYTF. The CDR3 nucleotides read TGTGCCAGCAGAGAACAGGCTAACTATGGCTACACCTTC.

This clonotype was recorded many times. The rearrangement joins TRBV6-1 to TRBJ2-5, with 9 bases identical to TRBD1. Germline CDR1 MNHNS, CDR2 SASEGT. V lost 8 bases, J lost 4 bases, and 5 bases stayed unmatched. This CDR3 has 13 amino acids. This CDR3 reads CASRGTGLETQYF. The CDR3 bases are TGTGCCAGCCGAGGGACAGGGTTAGAGACCCAGTACTTC.

This clonotype was detected many times. This chain joins TRBV4-2 and TRBJ2-7; TRBD1 or TRBD2 may be the D gene (5 bases each). Germline CDR1 LGHNA, CDR2 YNFKEQ. The CDR3 consists of 15 residues. V lost 2 bases and J lost 6, with 17 bases in between. As DNA, the CDR3 is TGTGCCAGCAGCCAACTGATGGGGGAATCAGTCGAGCAGTACTTC. It is translated as CASSQLMGESVEQYF.

This clonotype was found many times. The chain uses TRBV20-1 and TRBJ2-2; D may be TRBD1 (6 bases). The ends were cut back, 1 base at V and 2 bases at J, with 8 bases in the middle. Germline CDR1 is DFQATT and CDR2 is SNEGSKA (reference sequence). The CDR3 totals 14 residues. The CDR3 DNA sequence: TGCAGTGCTAGAGGGACAGAAAACACCGGGGAGCTGTTTTTT. This translates into CSARGTENTGELFF.

This clonotype showed up many times. The chain couples TRBV27 to TRBJ2-2, with unresolved D. The V end was cut by 6 bases, the J end by 4 bases, with 18 bases between. The germline V gene encodes CDR1 MNHEY and CDR2 SMNVEV (reference sequence). This CDR3 is 16 amino acids long. DNA of the CDR3: TGTGCCAGCAGCGCAACCGACCCCACTGGCACCGGGGAGCTGTTTTTT. Encoded protein: CASSATDPTGTGELFF.

This clonotype occurred many times. The chain employs TRBV3-1 and TRBJ2-7, with D possibly being TRBD2 (6 bases). Trimming took 4 bases from V and 5 from J, leaving 12 bases between them. This CDR3 region has 13 residues. Germline V lookup: CDR1 LGHDT, CDR2 YNNKEL (reference sequence). The CDR3 sequence: CASSLREWNEQYF. CDR3 nucleotides: TGTGCCAGCAGCCTACGGGAGTGGAACGAGCAGTACTTC.

The rearrangement uses TRBV6-1 and TRBJ2-5, with D unresolved. CDR3 length equals 13 residues. V lost 6 bases, J lost 3 bases, and 11 bases lay in between. CDR1 MNHNS and CDR2 SASEGT come from the germline V gene. CDR3 amino acids: CASSAKGKETQYF. The CDR3 nucleotides are TGTGCCAGCAGCGCGAAAGGGAAAGAGACCCAGTACTTC.

This clonotype was recorded at least ten times. The rearrangement uses TRBV30 and TRBJ1-1, with TRBD1 as a possible D gene (5 bases). V lost 2 bases, J lost 8 bases, and 6 bases lay in between. The germline CDR1 and CDR2 sequences are GTSNPN and SVGIG (reference sequence). The CDR3 sequence is 10 residues long. CDR3 amino acids: CAWSRGEAFF. In DNA form, the CDR3 reads TGTGCCTGGAGTCGGGGGGAAGCTTTCTTT.

This clonotype has at least ten counts. The rearrangement uses TRBV20-1 and TRBJ2-5, with 7 nucleotides matching TRBD2. V shed 3 bases and J 7 bases; nucleotides not matched to a gene: 8. In germline, CDR1 is DFQATT, CDR2 SNEGSKA (reference sequence). This CDR3 comprises 13 residues. The CDR3 DNA reads as TGCAGTGCTAGTGCTCCGGGACTATCGACCCAGTACTTC. It codes for CSASAPGLSTQYF.

This rearrangement joins TRBV12-3 or TRBV12-4 to TRBJ2-2, with 7 bases lining up with TRBD1. The V gene end was trimmed by 4 bases and the J gene end by 5 bases; junction bases not matched to a gene: 4. The CDR3 runs to 14 residues. The CDR3: CASSYGQATGELFF. The CDR3 nucleotides read TGTGCCAGCAGTTACGGACAGGCTACCGGGGAGCTGTTTTTT.

This clonotype was seen at least ten times. The V gene is TRBV9, the J gene TRBJ2-7, with TRBD2 matching 15 bases. V lost 4 bases, J lost 2 bases, and 7 bases stayed unmatched. CDR1 and CDR2 from the germline V gene are SGDLS and YYNGEE. The CDR3 sequence is 17 residues long. The CDR3 sequence is CASSPGTSGRQAYEQYF. The CDR3 nucleotides read TGTGCCAGCAGCCCCGGGACTAGCGGGAGGCAAGCCTACGAGCAGTACTTC.

This clonotype was recorded at least ten times. V and J are TRBV3-1 and TRBJ2-7, with TRBD2 matching over 11 bases. With 3 bases clipped from V and 3 bases from J, the junction kept 7 bases outside the gene matches. This CDR3 has 16 residues. Per germline, CDR1 LGHDT and CDR2 YNNKEL (reference sequence). The CDR3 bases are TGTGCCAGCAGCCACCTTCGACTAGCGGGACACTACGAGCAGTACTTC. It encodes CASSHLRLAGHYEQYF.

There are many counts of this clonotype. The CDR3 DNA follows: TGCAGTGCTAGATCCGGGATTTCCGGGGAGCTGTTTTTT. Amino acids: CSARSGISGELFF. The chain uses TRBV20-1 and TRBJ2-2; the D gene is possibly TRBD2 (5 bases). Per germline, CDR1 DFQATT and CDR2 SNEGSKA (reference sequence). V was cut by 2 bases and J by 6 bases, with 10 bases left in between. The CDR3 extends over 13 amino acids.

This clonotype was seen at least ten times. V gene TRBV6-5 combines with J gene TRBJ2-7; 7 bases are shared with TRBD1. The length of the CDR3 is 14 residues. With 4 bases clipped from V and 5 bases from J, the junction kept 8 bases outside the gene matches. The germline V gene encodes CDR1 MNHEY and CDR2 SVGAGI. The CDR3 DNA reads TGTGCCAGCAGTTGGGAACAGGGGACCCACGAGCAGTACTTC. This sequence encodes CASSWEQGTHEQYF.

The V gene is TRBV12-3 or TRBV12-4, the J gene TRBJ2-4; D not resolved. V lost 1 base and J 9 bases, leaving 7 bases between the germline ends. The CDR3 spans 12 residues. CDR3 amino acids: CASSLEAGIQYF. The CDR3 region has the DNA TGTGCCAGCAGTTTAGAGGCAGGCATTCAGTACTTC.

The sample holds many counts of this clonotype. V is TRBV4-2 and J is TRBJ2-7, with 7 bases aligning to TRBD2. The germline gives CDR1 LGHNA, CDR2 YNFKEQ. There are 14 residues in the CDR3. Trimming took 1 base from V and 0 from J; bases not matched to a gene: 0. CDR3 DNA: TGTGCCAGCAGCCAAGGACTAGCCTCCTACGAGCAGTACTTC. Its protein is CASSQGLASYEQYF.